These 24 T cell receptor beta chains originate from one sample sequenced in a study of CD8 T cells in ankylosing spondylitis. TCRdb itself ran the 5' RACE reads through MiXCR, one entry per CDR3 protein. The data hold about 150,000 distinct CDR3 sequences, with 25% to 35% observed a single time. The specimen sequenced was synovial fluid, either unsorted or a sorted T cell fraction (not recorded which). These receptors were collected from a male donor with ankylosing spondylitis.

This clonotype was observed a single time. The chain recombines TRBV2 with TRBJ2-3; 9 nucleotides line up with TRBD1. Trimming at V came to 8 bases and at J to 2 bases, leaving 2 bases not matched to a gene. CDR1 SNHLY and CDR2 FYNNEI come from the germline V gene. CDR3 length: 13 residues. The CDR3 here is CASWDRVTDTQYF. The CDR3 region has the DNA TGTGCCAGCTGGGACAGGGTCACAGATACGCAGTATTTT.

This clonotype has only a few counts. The chain uses TRBV2 and TRBJ2-2, with 9 positions matching TRBD1. The CDR3 contains 12 residues. V dropped 8 bases and J dropped 6; count of bases not matched to a gene: 1. Germline assignment: CDR1 SNHLY and CDR2 FYNNEI. CDR3 nucleotides: TGTGCCAGCCGACAGGGGGCCGGGGAGCTGTTTTTT. This codes for CASRQGAGELFF.

V usage is TRBV14 and J usage is TRBJ1-2; tentative D call: TRBD1 (6 bases). The CDR3 has 15 amino acids. Trimming cost V 2 bases and J 2 bases, with 12 bases left between them. The germline V gene has CDR1 SGHDN and CDR2 FVKESK. This CDR3 reads CASSQSTGYNYGYTF. The CDR3 bases are TGTGCCAGCAGCCAATCCACAGGGTACAACTATGGCTACACCTTC.

The rearrangement joins TRBV12-3 or TRBV12-4 to TRBJ2-5; 7 nucleotides line up with TRBD2. The CDR3 consists of 13 residues. Trimming at V came to 4 bases and at J to 5 bases, leaving 4 bases not matched to a gene. The CDR3 nucleotides are TGTGCCAGCAGTTCGGGGGGTGAGGAGACCCAGTACTTC. Translated: CASSSGGEETQYF.

This clonotype appeared many times. The rearrangement joins TRBV4-1 to TRBJ1-1; 9 nucleotides line up with TRBD1. Germline V gene lookup returns CDR1 MGHRA and CDR2 YSYEKL. The CDR3 length is 15 residues. V shed 0 bases, J shed 3 bases, and the junction held 2 bases outside the gene matches. CDR3 in amino acids: CASSQEDRGYTEAFF. The CDR3 DNA follows: TGCGCCAGCAGCCAAGAAGACAGGGGGTACACTGAAGCTTTCTTT.

The chain joins TRBV24-1 to TRBJ1-4; D uncertain. Trimming cost V 3 bases and J 10 bases, with 17 bases left between them. The CDR3 loop spans 15 amino acids. Germline V gene data show CDR1 as KGHDR and CDR2 as SFDVKD. In DNA, the CDR3 is TGTGCCACCAGTGATGCGGCTTCTCAGGAGGGAAAACTGTTTTTT. Its protein product is CATSDAASQEGKLFF.

V is TRBV7-3 and J is TRBJ2-2; 10 bases are a match to TRBD1. Germline lookup yields CDR1 SGHTA and CDR2 FQGTGA. The CDR3 covers 16 residues. The ends lost 5 bases at V and 7 bases at J; junction bases unmatched: 10. The CDR3 DNA reads as TGTGCCAGCAGCCCGACCGGGACAGGGGTTGTCGGGGAGCTGTTTTTT. Protein: CASSPTGTGVVGELFF. The complete variable domain, with remaining parts taken from reference TRBV7-3 and TRBJ2-2, reads GAGVSQTPSNKVTEKGKYVELRCDPISGHTALYWYRQSLGQGPEFLIYFQGTGAADDSGLPNDRFFAVRPEGSVSTLKIQRTERGDSAVYLCASSPTGTGVVGELFFGEGSRLTVL.

This chain joins TRBV6-2 or TRBV6-3 and TRBJ2-3, with D tentatively TRBD2 (5 bases). The V end lost 6 bases, the J end lost 0 bases, and 13 bases lay between the germline ends. The CDR3 sequence is 15 residues long. Germline loops: CDR1 MNHEY, CDR2 SVGEGT. CDR3 nucleotides: TGTGCCAGCAGCCCGCCGGGGTACAGCACAGATACGCAGTATTTT. This gives the protein CASSPPGYSTDTQYF.

This clonotype was picked up one time. This chain connects TRBV28 to TRBJ1-4; possibly TRBD1 for D (5 bases). The germline CDR1 and CDR2 sequences are MDHEN and SYDVKM. The CDR3 is made up of 13 amino acids. Deletions cut 5 bases from V and 3 bases from J, with 7 bases between. The CDR3 nucleotides are TGTGCCAGCAGTCGGGACCCTAATGAAAAACTGTTTTTT. Encoded protein: CASSRDPNEKLFF.

This clonotype was seen at least ten times. The chain has TRBV12-3 or TRBV12-4 and TRBJ2-2, with 15 bases aligning to TRBD2. V shed 6 bases and J 5 bases; nucleotides not matched to a gene: 10. This CDR3 contains 18 residues. The CDR3 spells CASRLGLAGGPATGELFF. In nucleotides, the CDR3 is TGTGCCAGCAGACTCGGACTAGCGGGAGGGCCGGCGACCGGGGAGCTGTTTTTT.

The chain is built from TRBV3-1 and TRBJ2-5, with 7 bases matching TRBD2. Unmatched junction bases numbered 8, after V lost 4 bases and J lost 6 bases. CDR3 length: 14 amino acids. In germline, CDR1 is LGHDT, CDR2 YNNKEL (reference sequence). DNA for the CDR3: TGTGCCAGCAGCCTTGGCGGGGGTGCGAAGACCCAGTACTTC. Translation: CASSLGGGAKTQYF.

CDR3 amino acids: CASRTGGLNSPLHF. The CDR3 bases are TGTGCCAGCAGAACAGGGGGTCTGAATTCACCCCTCCACTTT. The J gene is TRBJ1-6, the V gene TRBV27, with 8 bases that match TRBD1. Germline V lookup: CDR1 MNHEY, CDR2 SMNVEV (reference sequence). Losses at the gene ends were 6 bases for V and 7 bases for J; bases not matched to a gene: 5. CDR3 length: 14 residues.

The V gene is TRBV28, the J gene TRBJ2-3; D is undetermined. The V gene's germline CDR1 is MDHEN and CDR2 SYDVKM. The CDR3 covers 15 residues. Deletions cut 7 bases from V and 3 bases from J, with 17 bases between. CDR3 loop: CASTLSGSRTDTQYF. CDR3 DNA: TGTGCCAGCACCCTGAGTGGAAGCAGGACAGATACGCAGTATTTT.

The table lists this clonotype with many counts. This chain uses TRBV29-1 with TRBJ1-1; D unresolved. The CDR3 covers 13 residues. Germline loops: CDR1 SQVTM, CDR2 ANQGSEA. V shed 2 bases and J shed 5 bases, with 12 bases lying between them. CDR3 residues: CSVEKERDTEAFF. DNA of the CDR3: TGCAGCGTTGAAAAGGAACGGGATACTGAAGCTTTCTTT.

The rearrangement links TRBV28 to TRBJ2-7; 11 bases map to TRBD2. Germline CDR1 is MDHEN and CDR2 is SYDVKM. This CDR3 is built from 15 residues. V was clipped by 5 bases and J by 6 bases; unmatched bases: 9. Here the CDR3 reads CASSPVTSGSPEQYF. The CDR3 DNA reads TGTGCCAGCAGTCCCGTCACTAGCGGGAGCCCCGAGCAGTACTTC.

The chain employs TRBV2 and TRBJ1-2; D remains ambiguous. V was pared by 2 bases and J by 6 bases, with 13 bases between. There are 14 residues in the CDR3. Germline-derived CDR1 and CDR2 are SNHLY and FYNNEI. CDR3 bases: TGTGCCAGCAGTGAAAGAGGTAGATCGGATGGCTACACCTTC. Translated, it gives CASSERGRSDGYTF. Supplemented by reference TRBV2 and TRBJ1-2, the full variable domain reads EPEVTQTPSHQVTQMGQEVILRCVPISNHLYFYWYRQILGQKVEFLVSFYNNEISEKSEIFDDQFSVERPDGSNFTLKIRSTKLEDSAMYFCASSERGRSDGYTFGSGTRLTVV.

The rearrangement joins TRBV19 to TRBJ2-1, with D unclear. From germline, CDR1 is LNHDA and CDR2 SQIVND (reference sequence). The CDR3 totals 13 residues. V was cut by 5 bases and J by 10 bases, with 15 bases left in between. CDR3 bases: TGTGCCAGTAGTCCTCAAGGGTTTGGGGAGCAGTTCTTC. This encodes CASSPQGFGEQFF.

This clonotype has more than one count but fewer than ten. The chain's CDR3 is CASRAGANTDTQYF. The DNA for the CDR3 is TGTGCCAGCAGAGCGGGGGCCAACACAGATACGCAGTATTTT. The chain combines TRBV2 with TRBJ2-3; TRBD2 aligns across 8 bases. Germline V gene data show CDR1 as SNHLY and CDR2 as FYNNEI. The CDR3 consists of 14 residues. V lost 6 bases to trimming and J lost 2 bases; unmatched junction nucleotides: 4. Drawing the rest from reference TRBV2 and TRBJ2-3, the complete variable domain is EPEVTQTPSHQVTQMGQEVILRCVPISNHLYFYWYRQILGQKVEFLVSFYNNEISEKSEIFDDQFSVERPDGSNFTLKIRSTKLEDSAMYFCASRAGANTDTQYFGPGTRLTVL.

This clonotype was counted a few times. The CDR3 region is CASSLDPGSNQPQHF. DNA for the CDR3: TGCGCCAGCAGCTTGGACCCTGGGAGCAATCAGCCCCAGCATTTT. V usage is TRBV5-1 and J usage is TRBJ1-5, with D uncertain. CDR1 and CDR2 from the germline V gene are SGHRS and YFSETQ. Trimming removed 0 bases from V and 1 base from J, with 8 bases in between. The CDR3 runs 15 residues.

This clonotype turned up a few times. The chain couples TRBV19 to TRBJ1-1; perhaps TRBD1 as D (6 bases). V lost 5 bases, J lost 5 bases, and 24 bases lay in between. The germline gives CDR1 LNHDA, CDR2 SQIVND (reference sequence). This CDR3 is 17 amino acids long. The CDR3 is CASSVTGNTGVRTEAFF. DNA of the CDR3: TGTGCCAGTAGTGTGACAGGTAATACTGGGGTTAGGACTGAAGCTTTCTTT.

This sequence joins TRBV30 and TRBJ1-1, with 10 nucleotides matching TRBD1. Germline V lookup: CDR1 GTSNPN, CDR2 SVGIG (reference sequence). Trimming removed 1 base from V and 4 bases from J; junction bases left unmatched: 6. The CDR3 covers 15 residues. The CDR3 coding sequence is TGTGCCTGGAGTGGACAGGGGGCTAGGAGCACTGAAGCTTTCTTT. It is translated as CAWSGQGARSTEAFF.

This clonotype has a count of ten or more. The gene calls are TRBV3-1 and TRBJ2-1, with 10 bases identical to TRBD2. CDR1 LGHDT and CDR2 YNNKEL come from the germline V gene (reference sequence). This CDR3 has 14 residues. V shed 5 bases, J shed 10 bases, and the junction held 8 bases outside the gene matches. The chain's CDR3 is CASSSTSGIGEQFF. CDR3 nucleotides: TGTGCCAGCAGCAGTACTAGCGGGATAGGAGAGCAGTTCTTC.

The V gene is TRBV27, the J gene TRBJ2-1; D is perhaps TRBD2 (6 bases). Trimming cost V 7 bases and J 0 bases, with 13 bases left between them. Germline V CDR1 and CDR2: MNHEY, SMNVEV (reference sequence). This CDR3 has 15 residues. DNA for the CDR3: TGTGCCAGCATCCCAGCGGGCCGCTCCTACAATGAGCAGTTCTTC. Translated, it gives CASIPAGRSYNEQFF.

This clonotype was found many times. The chain has TRBV6-5 and TRBJ2-3; no reliable D call. Trimming left V 4 bases short and J 4 bases short, with 9 bases between. CDR1 MNHEY and CDR2 SVGAGI come from the germline V gene. The length of the CDR3 is 13 residues. CDR3 region: CASSWANADTQYF. The DNA for the CDR3 is TGTGCCAGCAGTTGGGCAAATGCAGATACGCAGTATTTT.